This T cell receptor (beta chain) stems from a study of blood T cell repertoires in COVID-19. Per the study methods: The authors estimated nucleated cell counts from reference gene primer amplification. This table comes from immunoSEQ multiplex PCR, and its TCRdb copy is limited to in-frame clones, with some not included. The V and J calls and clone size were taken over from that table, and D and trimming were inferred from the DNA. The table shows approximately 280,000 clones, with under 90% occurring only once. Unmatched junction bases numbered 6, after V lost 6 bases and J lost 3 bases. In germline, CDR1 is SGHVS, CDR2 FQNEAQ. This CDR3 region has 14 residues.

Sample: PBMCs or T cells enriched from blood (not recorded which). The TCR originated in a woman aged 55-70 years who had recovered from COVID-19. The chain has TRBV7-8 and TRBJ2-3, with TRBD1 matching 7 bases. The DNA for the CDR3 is TGTGCCAGCAGAGTGACAGGGCGTACAGATACGCAGTATTTT. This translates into CASRVTGRTDTQYF.